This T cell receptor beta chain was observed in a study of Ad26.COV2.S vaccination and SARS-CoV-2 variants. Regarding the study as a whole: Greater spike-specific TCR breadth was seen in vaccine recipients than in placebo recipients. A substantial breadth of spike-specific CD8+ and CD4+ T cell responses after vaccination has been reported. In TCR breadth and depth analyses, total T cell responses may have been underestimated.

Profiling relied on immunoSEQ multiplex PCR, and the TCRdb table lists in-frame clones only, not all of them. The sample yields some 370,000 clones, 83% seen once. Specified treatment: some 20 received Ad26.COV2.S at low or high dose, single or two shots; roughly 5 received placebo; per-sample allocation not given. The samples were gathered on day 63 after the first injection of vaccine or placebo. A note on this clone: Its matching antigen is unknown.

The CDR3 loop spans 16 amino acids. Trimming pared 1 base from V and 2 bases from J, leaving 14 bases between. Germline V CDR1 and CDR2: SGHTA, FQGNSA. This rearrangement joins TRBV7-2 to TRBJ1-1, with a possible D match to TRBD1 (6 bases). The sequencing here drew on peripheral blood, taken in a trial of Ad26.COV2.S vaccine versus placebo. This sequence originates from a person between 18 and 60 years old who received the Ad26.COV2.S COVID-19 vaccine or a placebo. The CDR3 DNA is TGTGCCAGCAGCTTAGACAGGGCCCTTCCAAACACTGAAGCTTTCTTT. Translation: CASSLDRALPNTEAFF.